This record concerns one T cell receptor beta chain sequence. The data derive from a study of blood T cell repertoires in COVID-19. This CDR3 comprises 15 residues. V was clipped by 3 bases and J by 4 bases; unmatched bases: 8. Looked up from germline, CDR1 is LGHNA and CDR2 is YNFKEQ. Profiled with immunoSEQ multiplex PCR; TCRdb holds only in-frame clones, not every one. The sample records about 370,000 clones, 85% to 90% being singletons. This receptor was taken from a man aged 18 to 29 with active or convalescent COVID-19. Sample: peripheral blood. This chain links TRBV4-2 with TRBJ1-1; TRBD1 aligns across 7 bases. CDR3 bases: TGTGCCAGCAGCCAGACAGGGAATCGCGGCACTGAAGCTTTCTTT. Translating it yields CASSQTGNRGTEAFF.